This TCR beta chain was sequenced in a study of high-grade serous ovarian cancer treatment subgroups. Across the study: Mean per sample: about 14,000 reads, some 7,500 unique TCR beta rearrangements.

Notes on the study in general: The analyses considered CDR3 and ignored CDR1 and CDR2. These tumor repertoires lack spatial information from bulk sequencing.

Concerning this clone itself: Its antigen is unknown.

J lost 6 bases, V lost 4 bases, and 5 bases had no gene match. CDR1 is MDHEN and CDR2 is SYDVKM in the germline V gene. The CDR3 totals 14 residues. The repertoire was sequenced with immunoSEQ multiplex PCR; TCRdb's copy has only in-frame clones and lacks some. The sample yields about 2,500 clones, roughly three quarters seen once. Tumor samples were obtained before definitive surgery or chemotherapy. The sequencing sample was made of tumor tissue. V gene TRBV28 combines with J gene TRBJ2-4, with 8 bases matching TRBD1. This clonotype originated in a human donor with high-grade serous ovarian cancer. The CDR3: CASSSSQGANIQYF. The CDR3 DNA reads TGTGCCAGCAGTTCTTCCCAGGGGGCAAACATTCAGTACTTC.